Reported below is one TCR beta chain. A read error may account for a junction end that differs from germline. This specimen comes from a study of beta chain features in type 1 diabetes. Background on the study: Across the samples, some 99 million sorted cells were examined in total.

cDNA synthesis used the whole RNA isolate, giving expressed TCRB sequences. It was found that naive, central memory and regulatory T cell samples averaged approximately 3.5 million reads. Sequencing was performed with immunoSEQ multiplex PCR; in TCRdb, only in-frame clones are kept and a portion is missing. The repertoire holds over 700,000 clones, with about a sixth as singletons. This CDR3 spans 15 amino acids. Germline V gene data show CDR1 as KGHSH and CDR2 as LQKENI. Around 120 mL of blood, on average, came from one heparinised draw per donor. V is TRBV18 and J is TRBJ1-4; D not resolved. Sequencing used naive CD4+ T cells from blood. The clonotype was recovered from a woman between 18 and 30 years old in good health. DNA for the CDR3: TGTGCCAGCTCACCCGAGAACGGCGGGTTAGCGAGCCTAGTTTTT. Protein: CASSPENGGLASLVF.